This T cell receptor (beta chain) is from a study of PD-1 blockade in classical Hodgkin lymphoma (dated by TCRdb to the early 2020s). For the wider study: Nivolumab dosing was 3 mg/kg intravenously every 2 weeks, continuing until either disease progression or unacceptable toxicity. The study used CyTOF and TCR beta sequencing to define a peripheral blood immune signature of response to PD-1 blockade in classical Hodgkin lymphoma.

Regarding this clone: Its antigen is still unknown. No qualities accompany the bases; no much larger clone lies one base away.

Here is what the overall study found, with its caveats: Lower diversity was seen in patients whose nivolumab began less than 1 year after ASCT, and these patients were left out of later analyses so that immune reconstitution would not confound the results. Trial patients achieving complete response had baseline diversity similar to newly diagnosed patients, whereas partial responders and progressors had significantly lower diversity. Only a single clinical trial cohort was studied, and what caused the repertoire differences, possibly disease activity or prior therapy, remained undefined. A significant rise by C4D1 was seen in CD4+ but not CD8+ TCR diversity (p=0.0027 vs p=0.16), with the rise being most apparent in complete responders (p=0.02). Baseline TCR diversity was reported as lower in newly diagnosed patients than in healthy donors, and lower still in relapsed/refractory patients.

Trimming accounts for 1 base at V and 2 bases at J, while the number of junction bases matched to no gene is 9. Including the terminal cysteine and phenylalanine, the CDR3 comprises 17 residues. Only CDR3 DNA remains: 51 bases, in frame from the first base. The germline V gene provides CDR1 SGHDT and CDR2 YYEEEE. The time point label corresponds to: cycle 4 day 1 (C4D1), after 6 weeks of nivolumab. Every trial patient had relapsed after autologous stem cell transplantation, and cohorts A, B and C differed in prior brentuximab vedotin exposure. The trial cohort was composed of approximately 56 patients with relapsed/refractory classical Hodgkin lymphoma, for whom complete response, partial response or progressive disease was recorded as best overall response. Trial patients were treated with single-agent nivolumab in the multi-cohort phase II CheckMate 205 trial. An independent review committee assessed best overall response by applying the 2007 International Working Group response criteria. PBMCs from the trial were collected at three points: immediately before nivolumab initiation (C1D1), and during therapy at cycle 2 day 1 and cycle 4 day 1. Peripheral blood was collected in 8 mL Vacutainer Cell Preparation Tubes, from which PBMCs were isolated by centrifugation and then cryopreserved.

Genomic DNA was isolated using the Qiagen DNeasy kit from unsorted PBMCs as well as from negatively selected CD4+ and CD8+ fractions. Using primers that anneal to V and J segments, immunoSEQ multiplex PCR amplified the TCR beta CDR3 regions. A synthetic immune receptor repertoire was used to minimize amplification bias, and remaining bias was computationally removed after sequencing. The authors' analysis ran thus. Custom Python scripts were used to quantify repertoire diversity as the Shannon entropy index. Unsorted, CD4+ and CD8+ repertoires were analyzed separately, except in combined analyses where CD4+ and CD8+ sequences were merged in silico. Clonal expansion was defined as at least a 2-fold frequency increase after treatment relative to C1D1, with a pseudocount of 0.5 for undetected baseline clones. Clones with 0 or 1 copy at C1D1 were defined as singleton clones, while clones with 2 or more copies were defined as non-singleton clones. Clones expanded in unsorted samples were assigned a CD4+, CD8+ or unknown annotation through matching of protein sequences in sorted samples from the same patient. Wilcoxon tests on paired samples were used to test diversity changes from C1D1 to C4D1. This immuneACCESS table, as held by TCRdb, lists in-frame sequences with V and J called but not all clones. Of the missing ones, under half trace to an unresolved V gene in checked studies; the others have no known cause. Clone size and V and J calls were adopted from that table, with D and trimming inferred from the DNA. Across this sample there are 30,000 or so clones, with about 80% seen only once. The ten largest clones capture roughly 15% of the sample.

This TCR derives from a human donor with classical Hodgkin lymphoma. Sequencing was performed on peripheral blood mononuclear cells (PBMCs), taken before the fourth cycle of nivolumab. In this chain, TRBV5-6 is recombined with TRBJ2-7, with TRBD2 matching 10 junction bases. The DNA sequence is as follows: TGTGCCAGCAGCTTGATTAGCGGGAGGATCTGGGCCTACGAGCAGTACTTC. The encoded protein is CASSLISGRIWAYEQYF.